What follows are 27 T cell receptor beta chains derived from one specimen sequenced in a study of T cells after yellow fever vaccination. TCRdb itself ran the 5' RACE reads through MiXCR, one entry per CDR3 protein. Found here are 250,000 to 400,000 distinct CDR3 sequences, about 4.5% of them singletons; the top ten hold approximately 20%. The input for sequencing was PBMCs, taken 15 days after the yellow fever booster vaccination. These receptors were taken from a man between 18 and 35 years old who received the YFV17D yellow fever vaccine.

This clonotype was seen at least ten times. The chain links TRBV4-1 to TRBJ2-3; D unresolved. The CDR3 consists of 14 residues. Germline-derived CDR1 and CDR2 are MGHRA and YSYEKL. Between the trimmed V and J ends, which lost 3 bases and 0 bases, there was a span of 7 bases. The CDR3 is CASSHYRSTDTQYF. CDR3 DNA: TGCGCCAGCAGCCACTACAGAAGCACAGATACGCAGTATTTT.

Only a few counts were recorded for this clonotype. CDR3 nucleotide sequence: TGCAGTGCAACGGACTATTCCCAAGAGACCCAGTACTTC. Its translation is CSATDYSQETQYF. V and J are TRBV20-1 and TRBJ2-5, with a tentative D call TRBD2 (6 bases). Germline CDR1 and CDR2: DFQATT and SNEGSKA (reference sequence). V was trimmed by 6 bases and J by 1 base, leaving 12 bases between them. This CDR3 spans 13 amino acids.

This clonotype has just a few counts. CDR3 nucleotide sequence: TGTGCCAGCAGCTTTCCCCCGGCGGGAGCCGAAGCTTTCTTT. Residues: CASSFPPAGAEAFF. The chain recombines TRBV11-2 with TRBJ1-1; D is undetermined. The CDR3 is made up of 14 amino acids. The germline CDR1 and CDR2 sequences are SGHAT and FQNNGV. V was clipped by 3 bases and J by 8 bases, with 16 bases between them.

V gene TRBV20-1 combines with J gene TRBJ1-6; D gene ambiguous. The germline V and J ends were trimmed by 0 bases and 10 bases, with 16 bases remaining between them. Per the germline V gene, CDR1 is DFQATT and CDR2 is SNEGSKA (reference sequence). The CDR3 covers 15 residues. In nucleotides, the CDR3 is TGCAGTGCTAGAGATCTGGGTGGGTCTGGCTCACCCCTCCACTTT. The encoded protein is CSARDLGGSGSPLHF.

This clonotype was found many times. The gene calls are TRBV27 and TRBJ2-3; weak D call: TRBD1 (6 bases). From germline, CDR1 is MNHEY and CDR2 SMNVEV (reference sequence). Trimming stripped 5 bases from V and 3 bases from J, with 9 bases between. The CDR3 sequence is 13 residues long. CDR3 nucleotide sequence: TGTGCCAGCAGTCACAGGGAAACAGATACGCAGTATTTT. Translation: CASSHRETDTQYF.

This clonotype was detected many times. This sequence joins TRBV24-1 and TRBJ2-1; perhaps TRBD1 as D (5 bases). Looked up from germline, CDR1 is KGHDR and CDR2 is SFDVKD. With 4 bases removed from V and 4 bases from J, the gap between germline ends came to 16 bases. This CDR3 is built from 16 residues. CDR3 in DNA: TGTGCCACCAGTGACCCCACAAAAACAGGATACAATGAGCAGTTCTTC. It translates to CATSDPTKTGYNEQFF.

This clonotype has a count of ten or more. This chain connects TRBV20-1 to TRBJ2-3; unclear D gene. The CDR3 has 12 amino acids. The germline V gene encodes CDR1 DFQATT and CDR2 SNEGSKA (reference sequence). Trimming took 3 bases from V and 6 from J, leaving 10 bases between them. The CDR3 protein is CSASTPWDTQYF. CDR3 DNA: TGCAGTGCTAGTACCCCTTGGGATACGCAGTATTTT.

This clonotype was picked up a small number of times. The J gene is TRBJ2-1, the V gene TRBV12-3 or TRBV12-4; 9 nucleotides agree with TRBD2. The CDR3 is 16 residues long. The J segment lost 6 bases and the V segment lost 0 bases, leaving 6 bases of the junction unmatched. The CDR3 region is CASSLAQIAGANEQFF. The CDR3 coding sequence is TGTGCCAGCAGTTTAGCCCAGATAGCGGGGGCCAATGAGCAGTTCTTC.

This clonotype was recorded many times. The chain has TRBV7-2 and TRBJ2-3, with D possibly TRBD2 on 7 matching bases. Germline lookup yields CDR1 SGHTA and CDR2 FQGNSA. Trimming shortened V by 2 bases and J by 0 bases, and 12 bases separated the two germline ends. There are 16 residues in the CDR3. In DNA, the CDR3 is TGTGCCAGCAGCTTAAGAGGGGGGGGTAGCACAGATACGCAGTATTTT. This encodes CASSLRGGGSTDTQYF.

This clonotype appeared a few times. The CDR3 coding sequence is TGCAGTGCTCAGTCCGGGACTAGCGGGGGAGATACGCAGTATTTT. It is translated as CSAQSGTSGGDTQYF. This chain joins TRBV20-1 and TRBJ2-3, with 14 bases matching TRBD2. Germline V gene sequence: CDR1 DFQATT, CDR2 SNEGSKA (reference sequence). This CDR3 comprises 15 residues. After removal of 5 bases from V and 5 bases from J, the junction contained 6 bases not matched to a gene.

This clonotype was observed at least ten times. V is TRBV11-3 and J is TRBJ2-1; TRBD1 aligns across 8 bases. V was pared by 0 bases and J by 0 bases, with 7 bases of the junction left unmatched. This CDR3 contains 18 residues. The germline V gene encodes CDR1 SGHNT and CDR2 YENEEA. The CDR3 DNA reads TGTGCCAGCAGCTTAGAACAGGGGGGCTCGAGCTCCTACAATGAGCAGTTCTTC. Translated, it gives CASSLEQGGSSSYNEQFF.

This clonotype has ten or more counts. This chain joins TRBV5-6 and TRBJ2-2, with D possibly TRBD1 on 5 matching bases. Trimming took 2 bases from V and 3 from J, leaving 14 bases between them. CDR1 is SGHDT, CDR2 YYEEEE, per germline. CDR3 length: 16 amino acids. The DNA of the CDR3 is TGTGCCAGCAGCTTATTATGGGCAGGGCACACCGGGGAGCTGTTTTTT. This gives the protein CASSLLWAGHTGELFF.

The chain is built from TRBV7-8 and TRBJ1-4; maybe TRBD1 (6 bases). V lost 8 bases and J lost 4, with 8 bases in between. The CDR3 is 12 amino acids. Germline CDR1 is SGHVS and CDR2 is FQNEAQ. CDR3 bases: TGTGCCAGCGGACAGTTTAATGAAAAACTGTTTTTT. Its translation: CASGQFNEKLFF.

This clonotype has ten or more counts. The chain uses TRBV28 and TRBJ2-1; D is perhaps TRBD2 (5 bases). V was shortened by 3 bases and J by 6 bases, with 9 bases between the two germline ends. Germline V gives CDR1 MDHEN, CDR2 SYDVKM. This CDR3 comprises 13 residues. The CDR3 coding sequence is TGTGCCAGCAGTTTCGGACGGGGCAATGAGCAGTTCTTC. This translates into CASSFGRGNEQFF.

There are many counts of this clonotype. The CDR3 here is CASSKPTGLNNQPQHF. The CDR3 nucleotides read TGTGCCAGCAGCAAGCCGACAGGGTTGAACAATCAGCCCCAGCATTTT. The chain is built from TRBV5-5 and TRBJ1-5; 7 bases match TRBD1. Germline V lookup: CDR1 SGHKS, CDR2 YYEKEE (reference sequence). CDR3 size: 16 residues. J lost 3 bases, V lost 4 bases, and 10 bases had no gene match. The variable domain in full, completed from reference TRBV5-5 and TRBJ1-5, reads DAGVTQSPTHLIKTRGQQVTLRCSPISGHKSVSWYQQVLGQGPQFIFQYYEKEERGRGNFPDRFSARQFPNYSSELNVNALLLGDSALYLCASSKPTGLNNQPQHFGDGTRLSIL.

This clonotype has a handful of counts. CDR3 protein: CASGLNSAEQFF. CDR3 coding DNA: TGTGCTAGTGGTTTGAATTCCGCTGAGCAGTTCTTC. This rearrangement joins TRBV12-5 to TRBJ2-1; D is unresolved. The germline V gene encodes CDR1 LGHNT and CDR2 FRNRAP. This CDR3 is 12 amino acids long. V lost 2 bases and J 9 bases, leaving 8 bases between the germline ends.

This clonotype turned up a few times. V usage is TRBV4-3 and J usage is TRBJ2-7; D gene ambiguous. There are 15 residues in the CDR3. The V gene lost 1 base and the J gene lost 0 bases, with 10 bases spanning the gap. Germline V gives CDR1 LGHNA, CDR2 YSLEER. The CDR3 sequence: CASSQGVQSSYEQYV. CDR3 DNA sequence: TGCGCCAGCAGCCAAGGGGTCCAGAGCTCCTACGAGCAGTACGTC.

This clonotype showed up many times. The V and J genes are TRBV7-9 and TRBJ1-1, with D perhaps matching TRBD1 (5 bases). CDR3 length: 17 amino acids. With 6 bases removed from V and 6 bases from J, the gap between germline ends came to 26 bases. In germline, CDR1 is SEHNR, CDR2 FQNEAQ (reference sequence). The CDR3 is CASRPGRGGRDVAEAFF. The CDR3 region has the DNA TGTGCCAGCAGACCGGGAAGGGGTGGCAGGGACGTGGCTGAAGCTTTCTTT. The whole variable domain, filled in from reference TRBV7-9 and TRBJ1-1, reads DTGVSQNPRHKITKRGQNVTFRCDPISEHNRLYWYRQTLGQGPEFLTYFQNEAQLEKSRLLSDRFSAERPKGSFSTLEIQRTEQGDSAMYLCASRPGRGGRDVAEAFFGQGTRLTVV.

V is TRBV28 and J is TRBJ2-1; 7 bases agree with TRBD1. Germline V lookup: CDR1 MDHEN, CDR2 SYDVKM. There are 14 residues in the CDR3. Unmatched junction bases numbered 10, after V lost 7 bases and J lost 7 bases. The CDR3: CASTPIGRGNEQFF. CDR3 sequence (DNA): TGTGCCAGCACCCCGATAGGCAGGGGGAATGAGCAGTTCTTC.

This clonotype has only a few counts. CDR3 in DNA: TGTGCCAGCAGCTTCGATCAGGGCCGGGGACGAGGCTACACCTTC. Amino acids: CASSFDQGRGRGYTF. This chain uses TRBV7-2 with TRBJ1-2; possible D gene TRBD1, 5 bases. In germline, CDR1 is SGHTA, CDR2 FQGNSA. The V end lost 3 bases, the J end lost 8 bases, and 19 bases lay between the germline ends. The CDR3 extends over 15 amino acids. The full variable domain, its missing parts supplied by reference TRBV7-2 and TRBJ1-2, is GAGVSQSPSNKVTEKGKDVELRCDPISGHTALYWYRQSLGQGLEFLIYFQGNSAPDKSGLPSDRFSAERTGGSVSTLTIQRTQQEDSAVYLCASSFDQGRGRGYTFGSGTRLTVV.

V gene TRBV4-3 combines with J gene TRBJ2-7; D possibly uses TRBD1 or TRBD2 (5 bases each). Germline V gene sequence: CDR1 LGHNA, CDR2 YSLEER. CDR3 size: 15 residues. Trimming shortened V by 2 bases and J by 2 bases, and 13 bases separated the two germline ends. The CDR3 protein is CASSQYPGAAYEQYF. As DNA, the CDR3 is TGCGCCAGCAGCCAATACCCCGGGGCCGCCTACGAGCAGTACTTC.

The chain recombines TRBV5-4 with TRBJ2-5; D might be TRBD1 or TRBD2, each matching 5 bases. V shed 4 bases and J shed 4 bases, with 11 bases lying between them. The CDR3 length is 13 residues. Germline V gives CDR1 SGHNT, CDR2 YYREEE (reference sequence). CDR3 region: CASSQLGTETQYF. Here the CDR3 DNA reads TGTGCCAGCAGCCAGTTAGGGACAGAGACCCAGTACTTC.

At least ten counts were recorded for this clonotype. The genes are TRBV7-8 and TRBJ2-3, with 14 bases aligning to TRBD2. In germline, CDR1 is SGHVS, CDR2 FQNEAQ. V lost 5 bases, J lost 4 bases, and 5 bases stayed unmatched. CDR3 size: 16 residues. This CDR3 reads CASSPGLAGGSDTQYF. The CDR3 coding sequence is TGTGCCAGCAGCCCTGGACTAGCGGGGGGCTCAGATACGCAGTATTTT.

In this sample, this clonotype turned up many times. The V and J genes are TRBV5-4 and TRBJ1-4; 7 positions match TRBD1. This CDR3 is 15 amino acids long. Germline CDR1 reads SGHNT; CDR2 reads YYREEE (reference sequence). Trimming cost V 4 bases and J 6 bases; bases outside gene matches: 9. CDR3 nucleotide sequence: TGTGCCAGCAGCCTTGCGGGACAGATAGATGAAAAACTGTTTTTT. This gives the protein CASSLAGQIDEKLFF.

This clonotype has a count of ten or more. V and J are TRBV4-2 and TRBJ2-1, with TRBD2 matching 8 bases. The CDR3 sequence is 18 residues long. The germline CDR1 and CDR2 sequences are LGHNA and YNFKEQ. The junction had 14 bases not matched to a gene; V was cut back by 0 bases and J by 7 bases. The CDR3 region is CASSQDGPGGAMGNEQFF. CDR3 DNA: TGTGCCAGCAGCCAAGATGGCCCCGGGGGGGCCATGGGAAATGAGCAGTTCTTC.

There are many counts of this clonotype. The CDR3 region has the DNA TGTGCCAGCAGTGAGATTGGACAGGATCAGCCCCAGCATTTT. Translated, it gives CASSEIGQDQPQHF. The chain is built from TRBV2 and TRBJ1-5, with 7 bases matching TRBD1. The CDR3 is 14 amino acids. Trimming took 3 bases from V and 5 from J; bases not matched to a gene: 4. CDR1 and CDR2 from the germline V gene are SNHLY and FYNNEI.

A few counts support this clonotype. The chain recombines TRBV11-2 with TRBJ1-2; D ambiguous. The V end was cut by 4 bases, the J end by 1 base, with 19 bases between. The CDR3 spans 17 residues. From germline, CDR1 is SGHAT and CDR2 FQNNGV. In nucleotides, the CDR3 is TGTGCCAGCAGCTCTGCCGCCCAGACACGTCGTAACTATGGCTACACCTTC. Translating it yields CASSSAAQTRRNYGYTF.